The 12 T cell receptor beta chains presented below share a single source sample, sequenced in a study of identical twins (dated by TCRdb to the mid-2010s). The library relied on 5' RACE. The listed sequencing device is Illumina HiSeq 2000. TCRdb itself trimmed the public reads at Q25 with fastp, ran MiXCR and retained productive beta chains. Each entry is one CDR3 protein sequence, shown with its most common DNA and genes. This sample has about 920,000 distinct CDR3 sequences in its table, and 12% of those were observed once. The ten largest account for under 2% of the sample. The data were also submitted as part of a second study, on yellow fever vaccine responses in identical twins.

The sequencing input was PBMCs. The origin of the receptors is a young woman in good health.

This clonotype was detected only a few times. This sequence joins TRBV11-2 and TRBJ2-2; no clear D. The CDR3 loop spans 14 amino acids. V gave up 2 bases and J gave up 2 bases, with 6 bases separating them. CDR1 is SGHAT, CDR2 FQNNGV, per germline. This chain's CDR3 is CASSLNFNTGELFF. CDR3 DNA: TGTGCCAGCAGCTTAAACTTTAACACCGGGGAGCTGTTTTTT.

Notes on this clonotype: Relative to the germline gene, one junction end is altered; a read error may explain this. This chain joins TRBV5-1 and TRBJ1-3; D unresolved. Germline V gene lookup returns CDR1 SGHRS and CDR2 YFSETQ. CDR3 size: 16 residues. The CDR3 coding sequence is TGCGCCGGCAGCTTGGCCCGACCGACCTCTGGAAACACCATATATTTT. Its protein is CAGSLARPTSGNTIYF.

This rearrangement joins TRBV6-1 to TRBJ1-6; 7 bases agree with TRBD1. Unmatched junction bases numbered 10, after V lost 6 bases and J lost 5 bases. Germline-derived CDR1 and CDR2 are MNHNS and SASEGT. The CDR3 sequence is 16 residues long. In nucleotides, the CDR3 is TGTGCCAGCAGCCAAGTTTGGGGACAGAATAATTCACCCCTCCACTTT. Translation: CASSQVWGQNNSPLHF.

This clonotype was detected only a few times. This chain joins TRBV7-6 and TRBJ2-2; perhaps TRBD1 as D (6 bases). CDR1 SGHVS and CDR2 FNYEAQ come from the germline V gene. Trimming removed 4 bases at V and 0 bases at J, with 15 bases between. The CDR3 has 17 residues. CDR3 bases: TGTGCCAGCAGCTCCGACAGGCTCCGATCGAACACCGGGGAGCTGTTTTTT. As protein: CASSSDRLRSNTGELFF.

This chain connects TRBV20-1 to TRBJ2-1, with D possibly TRBD2 on 6 matching bases. Germline CDR1 is DFQATT and CDR2 is SNEGSKA (reference sequence). V lost 1 base to trimming and J lost 7 bases, with 20 bases between them. The CDR3 contains 16 residues. The CDR3 DNA follows: TGCAGTGCTAGAGCCCTAAGGGAGGAGGCGGTAAATGAGCAGTTCTTC. Translating gives CSARALREEAVNEQFF.

This clonotype appeared many times. The CDR3 loop reads CASSLDRAYEQYV. The CDR3 coding sequence is TGCGCCAGCAGCCTGGACAGAGCCTACGAGCAGTACGTC. The chain employs TRBV5-1 and TRBJ2-7; weak D call: TRBD1 (6 bases). The CDR3 has 13 residues. Per the germline V gene, CDR1 is SGHRS and CDR2 is YFSETQ. Trimming cost V 4 bases and J 2 bases, with 10 bases left between them.

This clonotype was counted between two and nine times. The V call is TRBV25-1, the J call TRBJ2-7; no clear D. Germline CDR1 and CDR2: MGHDK and SYGVNS. This CDR3 is built from 16 residues. V was clipped by 3 bases and J by 0 bases, with 15 bases between them. CDR3 coding DNA: TGTGCCAGCAGTGACAAGGGAAGGCCCAGCTCCTACGAGCAGTACTTC. Its protein product is CASSDKGRPSSYEQYF.

There are many counts of this clonotype. The chain is built from TRBV10-3 and TRBJ2-7; 8 nucleotides line up with TRBD2. CDR1 is ENHRY and CDR2 is SYGVKD in the germline V gene. The J segment lost 1 base and the V segment lost 6 bases, leaving 5 bases of the junction unmatched. The CDR3 spans 14 residues. This CDR3 reads CAISEGLASYEQYF. DNA of the CDR3: TGTGCCATCAGCGAAGGACTAGCTTCCTACGAGCAGTACTTC.

This clonotype was found many times. The rearrangement joins TRBV11-2 to TRBJ2-5, with 7 bases matching TRBD2. This CDR3 has 13 amino acids. The germline V gene encodes CDR1 SGHAT and CDR2 FQNNGV. Germline trimming cut 7 bases from V and 2 bases from J; bases unmatched to any gene: 4. The CDR3 sequence is CASNLAAQETQYF. In nucleotides, the CDR3 is TGTGCCAGCAACCTAGCGGCACAAGAGACCCAGTACTTC.

This clonotype was recorded a few times. The chain couples TRBV28 to TRBJ2-1, with 12 bases identical to TRBD2. The CDR3 is 20 residues long. The germline V gene encodes CDR1 MDHEN and CDR2 SYDVKM. V gave up 7 bases and J gave up 9 bases; unmatched junction bases: 25. CDR3 bases: TGTGCCAGCATAGGACAGGGGGGTGCTAGCGGGAGGGGAAATTCCCCTGAGCAGTTCTTC. Translated: CASIGQGGASGRGNSPEQFF.

This clonotype was picked up a small number of times. The chain uses TRBV10-2 and TRBJ2-7; 8 bases align to TRBD1. Trimming took 0 bases from V and 4 from J; bases not matched to a gene: 5. CDR1 is WSHSY, CDR2 SAAADI, per germline. The length of the CDR3 is 15 residues. CDR3 loop: CASSESVDRAYEQYF. The DNA of the CDR3 is TGCGCCAGCAGTGAGTCTGTGGACAGGGCGTACGAGCAGTACTTC.

The V call is TRBV24-1, the J call TRBJ2-3, with D possibly being TRBD1 or TRBD2 (5 bases each). CDR3 length equals 13 residues. Trimming took 5 bases from V and 5 from J, leaving 10 bases between them. Germline CDR1 reads KGHDR; CDR2 reads SFDVKD. Here the CDR3 reads CATSVFGGDTQYF. The CDR3 region has the DNA TGTGCCACCAGTGTATTTGGGGGAGATACGCAGTATTTT.